One sample yielded the 21 T cell receptor beta chains listed below, sequenced in a study of blood T cell repertoires in COVID-19. Clones were sequenced by immunoSEQ multiplex PCR, and TCRdb holds only the in-frame ones, with some missing. The table has a few hundred thousand clones, 70% to 90% seen once. Sequencing input: peripheral blood. The receptors here all came from a woman between 50 and 59 years old with COVID-19, enrolled during active disease.

The genes are TRBV5-4 and TRBJ2-1, with D perhaps TRBD2 (6 bases). Trimming took 0 bases from V and 8 from J, leaving 12 bases between them. The CDR3 spans 14 residues. CDR1 is SGHNT and CDR2 is YYREEE in the germline V gene (reference sequence). This CDR3 is CASSLELARDEQFF. The CDR3 DNA is TGTGCCAGCAGCTTGGAACTAGCTAGGGATGAGCAGTTCTTC.

In DNA form, the CDR3 reads TGTGCCTGGAGTTCCCCCCCGGTCTCTGGGGCCAACGTCCTGACTTTC. Its translation is CAWSSPPVSGANVLTF. This rearrangement joins TRBV30 to TRBJ2-6; D not resolved. This CDR3 is built from 16 residues. Germline V gene lookup returns CDR1 GTSNPN and CDR2 SVGIG (reference sequence). Trimming pared 2 bases from V and 0 bases from J, leaving 11 bases between. Together with reference TRBV30 and TRBJ2-6, the CDR3 gives the full variable domain: SQTIHQWPATLVQPVGSPLSLECTVEGTSNPNLYWYRQAAGRGLQLLFYSVGIGQISSEVPQNLSASRPQDRQFILSSKKLLLSDSGFYLCAWSSPPVSGANVLTFGAGSRLTVL.

The chain recombines TRBV19 with TRBJ1-1, with 10 bases fitting TRBD1. CDR3 size: 14 residues. With 4 bases clipped from V and 6 bases from J, the junction kept 5 bases outside the gene matches. Germline CDR1 and CDR2: LNHDA and SQIVND (reference sequence). The CDR3 region is CASSRRTGGSEAFF. The CDR3 DNA sequence: TGTGCCAGTAGTAGAAGGACAGGGGGATCTGAAGCTTTCTTT.

V is TRBV5-5 and J is TRBJ1-1; TRBD1 aligns across 8 bases. After removal of 4 bases from V and 4 bases from J, the junction contained 3 bases not matched to a gene. This CDR3 spans 13 amino acids. Germline CDR1 is SGHKS and CDR2 is YYEKEE (reference sequence). CDR3 sequence reads: CASSRTGTTEAFF. The CDR3 DNA is TGTGCCAGCAGCAGGACAGGGACCACTGAAGCTTTCTTT.

CDR3 sequence (DNA): TGTGCCAGCAGCTTAGAAGCGAGGGGGTATGGCTACACCTTC. Its protein product is CASSLEARGYGYTF. The rearrangement uses TRBV7-9 and TRBJ1-2; D is possibly TRBD1 (6 bases). V lost 1 base and J lost 5, with 11 bases in between. This CDR3 comprises 14 residues. CDR1 is SEHNR and CDR2 is FQNEAQ in the germline V gene (reference sequence).

The rearrangement joins TRBV6-5 to TRBJ1-2; D might be TRBD1 (6 bases). The length of the CDR3 is 14 residues. Germline V gives CDR1 MNHEY, CDR2 SVGAGI. V dropped 6 bases and J dropped 7 bases, with 18 bases sitting between them. CDR3 in DNA: TGTGCCAGCAGAGCCCCCGGGACAATGGGTGGCTACACCTTC. Amino acid sequence: CASRAPGTMGGYTF.

The chain joins TRBV11-2 to TRBJ1-1, with 8 nucleotides matching TRBD1. Germline V lookup: CDR1 SGHAT, CDR2 FQNNGV. V lost 5 bases to trimming and J lost 4 bases; unmatched junction nucleotides: 3. The CDR3 is 13 amino acids. CDR3 region: CASSRQGLTEAFF. The DNA for the CDR3 is TGTGCCAGCAGCAGACAGGGGCTCACTGAAGCTTTCTTT.

The chain carries TRBV24-1 and TRBJ2-1; weak D call: TRBD1 (6 bases). Trimming pared 4 bases from V and 5 bases from J, leaving 14 bases between. Germline V gene lookup returns CDR1 KGHDR and CDR2 SFDVKD. This CDR3 has 15 residues. Here the CDR3 reads CATSETGRRDNEQFF. In DNA form, the CDR3 reads TGTGCCACCAGTGAGACAGGCCGACGTGACAATGAGCAGTTCTTC.

CDR3 loop: CASSSQGGEQFF. CDR3 nucleotides: TGTGCCAGCAGCTCGCAGGGTGGCGAGCAGTTCTTC. The chain uses TRBV5-6 and TRBJ2-1; perhaps TRBD1 as D (5 bases). From germline, CDR1 is SGHDT and CDR2 YYEEEE. V gave up 3 bases and J gave up 10 bases, with 11 bases separating them. The CDR3 consists of 12 residues.

In its sample, this clone was seen once. V usage is TRBV6-5 and J usage is TRBJ1-2; 8 nucleotides agree with TRBD1. Trimming took 6 bases from V and 7 from J; bases not matched to a gene: 4. Per germline, CDR1 MNHEY and CDR2 SVGAGI. CDR3 length: 12 amino acids. The CDR3 coding sequence is TGTGCCAGCAGGGACAGGGAAGGTGGCTACACCTTC. It translates to CASRDREGGYTF.

The chain combines TRBV6-5 with TRBJ2-7, with a weak D call TRBD1 (5 bases). V lost 5 bases to trimming and J lost 6 bases, with 14 bases between them. The CDR3 is 13 residues long. The germline CDR1 and CDR2 sequences are MNHEY and SVGAGI. CDR3 coding DNA: TGTGCCAGCAGTATGGCAGGGCGAACCGAGCAGTACTTC. Its protein product is CASSMAGRTEQYF.

This chain links TRBV5-1 with TRBJ1-1, with D hard to call. This CDR3 comprises 14 residues. V was clipped by 2 bases and J by 2 bases, with 10 bases between them. CDR1 is SGHRS, CDR2 YFSETQ, per germline. The CDR3 loop reads CASSFRRVNTEAFF. The CDR3 DNA is TGCGCCAGCAGCTTCCGACGGGTTAACACTGAAGCTTTCTTT.

CDR3 protein: CASSTSGGTNEKLFF. DNA for the CDR3: TGTGCCAGCAGCACGTCAGGGGGAACTAATGAAAAACTGTTTTTT. The chain combines TRBV7-9 with TRBJ1-4; 7 nucleotides align to TRBD1. The CDR3 runs 15 residues. Trimming took 5 bases from V and 1 from J; bases not matched to a gene: 4. Germline CDR1 is SEHNR and CDR2 is FQNEAQ (reference sequence).

This clone was observed a handful of times. The chain has TRBV24-1 and TRBJ2-1, with TRBD2 matching 7 bases. V lost 0 bases and J lost 9; bases outside the gene matches: 4. CDR3 length equals 14 residues. Germline assignment: CDR1 KGHDR and CDR2 SFDVKD. In nucleotides, the CDR3 is TGTGCCACCAGTGATTTGGATTGGGGGGGTGAGCAGTTCTTC. Amino acid sequence: CATSDLDWGGEQFF.

This clone has just a few counts. The CDR3 nucleotides are TGTGCCAGTAAAGGGGTCTGGGGGCAATGGAGTGAAAAACTGTTTTTT. It specifies CASKGVWGQWSEKLFF. The V call is TRBV19, the J call TRBJ1-4; TRBD1 might be the D (6 bases). This CDR3 has 16 residues. Trimming removed 7 bases at V and 7 bases at J, with 22 bases between. The germline V gene has CDR1 LNHDA and CDR2 SQIVND (reference sequence).

The genes are TRBV6-6 and TRBJ2-1; TRBD1 matches at 9 bases. In germline, CDR1 is MNHNY, CDR2 SVGAGI (reference sequence). V lost 5 bases and J lost 4; bases outside the gene matches: 9. The CDR3 covers 16 residues. In DNA form, the CDR3 reads TGTGCCAGCAGTCGACAGGGGGGAGGAAAATACAATGAGCAGTTCTTC. Translation: CASSRQGGGKYNEQFF.

The chain joins TRBV19 to TRBJ2-2; a weak D match, TRBD1 (5 bases). This CDR3 spans 15 amino acids. Germline values: CDR1 LNHDA, CDR2 SQIVND (reference sequence). V was shortened by 4 bases and J by 4 bases, with 13 bases between the two germline ends. The CDR3 reads CASSNSGATTGELFF. CDR3 DNA: TGTGCCAGTAGTAACAGTGGGGCAACCACCGGGGAGCTGTTTTTT.

The genes are TRBV19 and TRBJ2-2; 9 nucleotides match TRBD1. In germline, CDR1 is LNHDA, CDR2 SQIVND (reference sequence). CDR3 size: 15 residues. The V and J ends lost 6 bases and 7 bases, in that order; junction bases with no gene match: 9. CDR3 coding DNA: TGTGCCAGTAGATCCCACAGGGGGCTAGACGGGGAGCTGTTTTTT. Translation: CASRSHRGLDGELFF.

The CDR3: CASTKGQGIDTIYF. The CDR3 DNA follows: TGTGCCAGCACCAAAGGACAGGGAATAGACACCATATATTTT. This chain links TRBV2 with TRBJ1-3; 8 bases match TRBD1. V lost 7 bases to trimming and J lost 8 bases; unmatched junction nucleotides: 10. CDR3 size: 14 residues. The V gene's germline CDR1 is SNHLY and CDR2 FYNNEI. The variable domain in full, with the rest retrieved from reference TRBV2 and TRBJ1-3, is EPEVTQTPSHQVTQMGQEVILRCVPISNHLYFYWYRQILGQKVEFLVSFYNNEISEKSEIFDDQFSVERPDGSNFTLKIRSTKLEDSAMYFCASTKGQGIDTIYFGEGSWLTVV.

This clone was found once. Other DNA sequences within the sample encode an identical CDR3. The CDR3 reads CASSANNEQFF. The CDR3 DNA is TGTGCCAGCAGCGCAAACAATGAGCAGTTCTTC. The rearrangement links TRBV9 to TRBJ2-1; D uncertain. The V end was cut by 3 bases, the J end by 5 bases, with 3 bases between. CDR3 length: 11 amino acids. Germline values: CDR1 SGDLS, CDR2 YYNGEE. Based on the CDR3 plus reference TRBV9 and TRBJ2-1, the full variable domain is DSGVTQTPKHLITATGQRVTLRCSPRSGDLSVYWYQQSLDQGLQFLIQYYNGEERAKGNILERFSAQQFPDLHSELNLSSLELGDSALYFCASSANNEQFFGPGTRLTVL.

The CDR3 reads CASRRGRRTDTQYF. CDR3 nucleotides: TGTGCCAGCAGGAGAGGAAGGCGCACAGATACGCAGTATTTT. The chain uses TRBV21-1 and TRBJ2-3; the D call TRBD2 from the table was never checked on the DNA. TRBV21-1 corresponds to a pseudogene. This CDR3 comprises 14 residues.